This paragraph covers one T cell receptor beta chain sequence. As yet, its antigen is unknown. These data are taken from a study of OX40 agonist ivuxolimab in advanced cancers. General study findings and limits: CD4+ and CD8+ T cells in blood underwent clonal expansion by week 6 at 0.1 to 3.0 mg/kg. Still undetermined is the antigen specificity of the expanded peripheral T cells.

TCRdb keeps only in-frame clones here, not all; method: immunoSEQ multiplex PCR. The table includes 13,000 or so clones, 67% detected once. With 7 bases removed from V and 2 bases from J, the gap between germline ends came to 15 bases. The CDR3 sequence is 14 residues long. The germline V gene encodes CDR1 ENHRY and CDR2 SYGVKD. This receptor was obtained from an adult with an advanced solid tumor such as melanoma, head and neck, liver or kidney cancer. The chain carries TRBV10-3 and TRBJ2-7; weak D call: TRBD2 (5 bases). This sample comprised CD4+ or CD8+ T cells sorted from blood, obtained in a trial of the OX40 agonist ivuxolimab. The chain's CDR3 is CAIKSGVRAYEQYF. In nucleotides, the CDR3 is TGTGCCATCAAGAGCGGAGTAAGAGCCTACGAGCAGTACTTC.